This TCR beta chain is from a study of blood T cells in healthy people across ages. Study-wide results and limits: Diversity of TCR beta per million T cells declined in a roughly linear way with age. No one knew whether donors had CMV, which possibly confounded expanded clonotype changes.

Per-sample PBMC isolation yielded at least 7 million cells. A second PCR, run for roughly 7 to 12 cycles, used a sample-barcoded 5' primer plus a J-beta primer mix. Every cDNA molecule bore a tag from a template-switch adaptor containing 12 random nucleotides. TCRdb reprocessed the 5' RACE reads with MiXCR, giving one entry per CDR3 protein. The sample contains 1.2 million to 1.5 million distinct CDR3 sequences, roughly 60% of which appear only once. As to this clonotype: The antigen is undetermined.

CDR3 length: 13 amino acids. The V gene end was trimmed by 5 bases and the J gene end by 4 bases; junction bases not matched to a gene: 5. Germline V gene data show CDR1 as SGDLS and CDR2 as YYNGEE. The sequence came from a man aged 18 to 29 in good health. Sequencing used blood. The V and J genes are TRBV9 and TRBJ2-5, with TRBD1 identical over 7 bases. In nucleotides, the CDR3 is TGTGCCAGCAGTAAGACAGGGCGAGAGACCCAGTACTTC. It encodes CASSKTGRETQYF.